Detailed here is one T cell receptor (beta chain). This sample was included in a study of monozygotic twins with inflammatory bowel disease. Germline assignment: CDR1 ENHRY and CDR2 SYGVKD. The CDR3 extends over 13 amino acids. TCRdb derives one entry per CDR3 protein from the 5' RACE reads, leaving out DNA. The sample totals 200,000 to 250,000 distinct CDR3 sequences. This sequence joins TRBV10-3 and TRBJ1-1; TCRdb outputs TRBD1, but without DNA this stays unchecked. This sequence originates from a human donor with ulcerative colitis or Crohn's disease, or a healthy co-twin of an affected twin (not recorded which). Sequencing input: blood. The CDR3 spells CAIRGQEGTEAFF.